These 14 T cell receptor beta chains originate from one sample sequenced in a study of spatial heterogeneity in lung cancer. Via MiXCR, TCRdb re-called the 5' RACE reads, giving one row per CDR3 protein. This sample has 40,000 to 50,000 distinct CDR3 sequences; 10% occur once, and the top ten carry approximately 17%. Time point of the sample: blood at routine non-recurrence follow-up after resection. Sequencing used PBMCs, obtained at follow-up. The source is a female donor with early-stage non-small cell lung cancer.

This clonotype was counted ten times or more. This rearrangement joins TRBV27 to TRBJ2-3; D call uncertain. V shed 2 bases and J shed 4 bases, with 13 bases lying between them. Germline CDR1 is MNHEY and CDR2 is SMNVEV (reference sequence). There are 15 residues in the CDR3. The CDR3 region is CASSLAIGLADTQYF. The CDR3, as DNA: TGTGCCAGCAGTTTAGCAATTGGTCTGGCAGATACGCAGTATTTT.

The chain links TRBV30 to TRBJ2-1; 9 nucleotides align to TRBD2. Losses at the gene ends were 0 bases for V and 2 bases for J; bases not matched to a gene: 2. In germline, CDR1 is GTSNPN, CDR2 SVGIG (reference sequence). CDR3 length: 15 residues. CDR3 amino acids: CAWSVLAGPYNEQFF. CDR3 bases: TGTGCCTGGAGTGTACTAGCGGGCCCCTACAATGAGCAGTTCTTC.

The V call is TRBV29-1, the J call TRBJ1-2; TRBD1 agrees at 7 bases. J gave up 6 bases and V 8 bases, and 9 bases lay outside the gene matches. The CDR3 runs 12 residues. The germline V gene encodes CDR1 SQVTM and CDR2 ANQGSEA. For the CDR3, the DNA is TGCAGCTTATGGCAGGGGGGAAATGGCTACACCTTC. Translation gives CSLWQGGNGYTF.

This clonotype was seen at least ten times. V gene TRBV7-2 combines with J gene TRBJ1-1, with D hard to call. Germline V CDR1 and CDR2: SGHTA, FQGNSA. The length of the CDR3 is 13 residues. V lost 3 bases and J lost 2, with 7 bases in between. Here the CDR3 DNA reads TGTGCCAGCAGCTTTCTTCTTAACACTGAAGCTTTCTTT. Its translation: CASSFLLNTEAFF.

In its sample, this clonotype was seen many times. The germline gene is not matched at one end of the junction; a read error may be the cause. The chain uses TRBV29-1 and TRBJ2-3, with unresolved D. Germline V gene lookup returns CDR1 SQVTM and CDR2 ANQGSEA. CDR3 length: 12 amino acids. The CDR3 nucleotides are TGCGGCGTTAGGACGGCCGCGGATACGCAGTATTTT. Residues: CGVRTAADTQYF.

This clonotype was detected only a few times. The chain has TRBV4-2 and TRBJ2-1, with D unclear. Germline V CDR1 and CDR2: LGHNA, YNFKEQ. Trimming shortened V by 3 bases and J by 2 bases, and 8 bases separated the two germline ends. The CDR3 extends over 14 amino acids. DNA for the CDR3: TGTGCCAGCAGCCAGGACGGACCCTACAATGAGCAGTTCTTC. This codes for CASSQDGPYNEQFF.

This clonotype has a count of ten or more. The rearrangement joins TRBV20-1 to TRBJ1-6; no clear D gene. The CDR3 sequence is 15 residues long. Trimming left V 3 bases short and J 7 bases short, with 16 bases between. The germline CDR1 and CDR2 sequences are DFQATT and SNEGSKA (reference sequence). This CDR3 is CSASHARLVNSPLHF. For the CDR3, the DNA is TGCAGTGCTAGTCATGCTCGACTTGTCAATTCACCCCTCCACTTT.

This clonotype has a handful of counts. The J gene is TRBJ2-3, the V gene TRBV5-1; 15 positions match TRBD2. The J segment lost 2 bases and the V segment lost 4 bases, leaving 11 bases of the junction unmatched. Germline CDR1 is SGHRS and CDR2 is YFSETQ. The CDR3 sequence is 19 residues long. The CDR3 DNA follows: TGCGCCAGCAGCCCGGGACTAGCGGGGGGACCTGCCTACACAGATACGCAGTATTTT. Residues: CASSPGLAGGPAYTDTQYF.

The rearrangement uses TRBV9 and TRBJ2-5; 9 bases align to TRBD2. Germline V gives CDR1 SGDLS, CDR2 YYNGEE. The junction had 16 bases not matched to a gene; V was cut back by 0 bases and J by 7 bases. CDR3 size: 18 residues. CDR3: CASSVDPAGGPVSGTQYF. The CDR3 nucleotides are TGTGCCAGCAGCGTAGACCCAGCGGGGGGCCCTGTTTCCGGGACCCAGTACTTC.

The table lists this clonotype with many counts. The rearrangement links TRBV29-1 to TRBJ2-4; perhaps TRBD2 as D (6 bases). The CDR3 totals 13 residues. With 6 bases removed from V and 2 bases from J, the gap between germline ends came to 11 bases. The V gene's germline CDR1 is SQVTM and CDR2 ANQGSEA. The CDR3 protein is CSVEEGSKNIQYF. In DNA, the CDR3 is TGCAGCGTCGAGGAGGGTTCCAAAAACATTCAGTACTTC.

This clonotype appeared many times. This chain connects TRBV6-6 to TRBJ1-2; D gene unclear. The CDR3 spans 12 residues. Trimming pared 2 bases from V and 14 bases from J, leaving 15 bases between. Germline V lookup: CDR1 MNHNY, CDR2 SVGAGI (reference sequence). CDR3 in DNA: TGTGCCAGCAGTTACGGTGGCCCCAACTTAACCTTC. Translation: CASSYGGPNLTF.

Many counts were recorded for this clonotype. The chain employs TRBV9 and TRBJ2-1; D is unresolved. Germline V gene sequence: CDR1 SGDLS, CDR2 YYNGEE. The V end lost 0 bases, the J end lost 8 bases, and 12 bases lay between the germline ends. The CDR3 extends over 14 amino acids. CDR3 region: CASSVEVAADEQFF. The DNA for the CDR3 is TGTGCCAGCAGCGTAGAAGTCGCAGCTGATGAGCAGTTCTTC. Variable domain in full (rest from reference TRBV9 and TRBJ2-1): DSGVTQTPKHLITATGQRVTLRCSPRSGDLSVYWYQQSLDQGLQFLIQYYNGEERAKGNILERFSAQQFPDLHSELNLSSLELGDSALYFCASSVEVAADEQFFGPGTRLTVL.

CDR3 in amino acids: CASSPTGTLSNQPQHF. For the CDR3, the DNA is TGTGCCAGCAGCCCAACCGGGACTTTAAGCAATCAGCCCCAGCATTTT. This chain joins TRBV7-3 and TRBJ1-5; TRBD1 might be the D (5 bases). There are 16 residues in the CDR3. CDR1 and CDR2 (germline): SGHTA, FQGTGA. The V end was cut by 5 bases, the J end by 1 base, with 15 bases between. Full variable domain (remainder filled in from reference TRBV7-3 and TRBJ1-5): GAGVSQTPSNKVTEKGKYVELRCDPISGHTALYWYRQSLGQGPEFLIYFQGTGAADDSGLPNDRFFAVRPEGSVSTLKIQRTERGDSAVYLCASSPTGTLSNQPQHFGDGTRLSIL.

This clonotype has at least ten counts. This sequence joins TRBV12-3 or TRBV12-4 and TRBJ1-6, with 7 nucleotides matching TRBD1. CDR3 length: 14 amino acids. Trimming at V came to 5 bases and at J to 7 bases, leaving 5 bases not matched to a gene. The CDR3 region has the DNA TGTGCCAGCAGTACGACAGGGTGGAATTCACCCCTCCACTTT. Translation: CASSTTGWNSPLHF.